This TCR beta chain was recovered during a study of cytomegalovirus exposure and HLA in healthy donors. CDR1 is PRHDT, CDR2 FYEKMQ, per germline (reference sequence). CDR3 length equals 15 residues. V was cut by 5 bases and J by 1 base, with 14 bases left in between. Sequenced by immunoSEQ multiplex PCR; TCRdb stores in-frame clones only, minus some. The sample lists about 190,000 clones, roughly 80% occurring once. The material sequenced was PBMCs. The V and J genes are TRBV13 and TRBJ2-5; D is possibly TRBD1 (6 bases). The clonotype comes from a woman younger than 35 in good health and CMV-seropositive. Here the CDR3 reads CASSPRRTVQETQYF. For the CDR3, the DNA is TGTGCCAGCAGCCCCAGGCGGACAGTCCAAGAGACCCAGTACTTC.